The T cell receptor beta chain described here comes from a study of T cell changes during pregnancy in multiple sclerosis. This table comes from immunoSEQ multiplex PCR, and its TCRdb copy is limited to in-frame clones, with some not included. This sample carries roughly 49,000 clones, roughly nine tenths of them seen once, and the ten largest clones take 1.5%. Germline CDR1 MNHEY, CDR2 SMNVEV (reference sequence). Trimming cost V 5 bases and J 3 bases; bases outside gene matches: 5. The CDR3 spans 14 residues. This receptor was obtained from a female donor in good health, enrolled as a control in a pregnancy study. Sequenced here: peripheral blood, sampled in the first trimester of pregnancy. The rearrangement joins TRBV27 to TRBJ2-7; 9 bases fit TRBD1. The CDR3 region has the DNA TGTGCCAGCAGTCCCGGGACAGGGTTCTACGAGCAGTACTTC. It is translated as CASSPGTGFYEQYF.